This record concerns one TCR beta chain sequence. What this receptor recognizes is not known. Base qualities are not at hand, and no much larger clone is one base apart. In total, over 600 healthy bone marrow donors made up the cohort. At the time of sampling, every cohort member was nominally healthy, though immune exposures that went unrecorded were likely present. The donor was CMV seronegative and was included in the group of a few hundred seronegative cohort members. A peripheral blood sample was provided by each donor, and peripheral blood mononuclear cells were used for TCR beta sequencing. The Qiagen DNeasy Blood Extraction Kit was used to extract genomic DNA from the blood cell samples. These data are taken from a study of cytomegalovirus exposure and HLA in healthy donors (dated by TCRdb to 2015 to 2018). Concerning the study at large: An earlier analysis of 587 of the donors reported 276 Gb of sequence data and some 110 million unique TCR beta sequences obtained from 150 million to 200 million T cells. Along with the approximately 620-subject first cohort, a separate validation cohort of about 110 different subjects was used. To predict cytomegalovirus infection status, the study combined high-throughput TCR immunosequencing, statistical association of individual TCRs with disease status, and machine learning. All discovery cohort repertoires had been generated using a single sequencing platform. The T cell repertoires of 666 subjects were profiled by immunosequencing and related to cytomegalovirus serostatus. The study was designed to test whether signatures of past pathogen exposure could be identified by cataloging public T cell receptors. An early release that covered 500 to 800 HLA-typed donors contained around 300 gigabases of sequencing data and tens of millions of unique TCR sequences. An earlier analysis of 587 of the donors applied high-throughput TCR beta sequencing to assess whether each TCR beta V gene segment acted as functional or pseudogenic. Of the 398 genotyped donors, over 65% fell in the genetic ancestry cluster associated with self-reported Caucasian donors. A later genetic analysis used genome-wide SNP genotypes for about three fifths of the 666 donors, treating that subset as a discovery cohort. The later analysis used no new phenotypic data to find candidate immune exposures, relying instead on TCR beta sequences and their occurrence across donors. The number of typed donors differed by locus: about 620-640 for A, B, C, DRB1 and DQB1; some 540 for DQA1; fewer than 610 for DPA1; and 400 to 480 for DPB1. Both class I and class II loci were covered by HLA typing, at four-digit resolution. A later analysis re-analyzed previously published TCR beta repertoires from hundreds of donors and added high-resolution HLA genotyping to study TCR occurrence patterns. Donor age, sex, ethnicity and CMV serostatus were collected together with the repertoire data. Roughly 5 DR-DQ haplotypes were treated as single units for association and clustering because of strong linkage in the cohort. Among 398 genotyped donors of the cohort, an average of about 240,000 unique TCR beta nucleotide sequences were sequenced per donor, around 20% of them non-productive. The full study reports these points: According to a later analysis, most CMV-associated TCR beta chains appeared to be HLA-restricted, and the HLA associations seemed to be driven largely by CMV exposure. In a later genetic analysis, fewer N-insertions in productive TCRs were reported among donors in an Asian-associated ancestry cluster than the roughly 640-donor mean. The classifier was reported to diagnose cytomegalovirus status with high specificity and sensitivity in both the original and validation cohorts. A further reported finding was that TCR beta sequences accurately predicted the HLA-A and HLA-B alleles for most subjects in the first cohort. The only immune exposure information available for the cohort was CMV serostatus. In a later analysis, several top co-occurrence clusters were reported to appear linked to parvovirus B19, influenza, CMV and Epstein-Barr virus. Roughly uniform sequencing depth across donors was assumed in presence/absence analyses, although this assumption may not hold. Linkage disequilibrium might explain the correlated functional status among segregating V segments, but an unknown experimental factor could not be ruled out. An earlier analysis of approximately 540 of the donors showed that most TCR beta V segments appeared in productive rearrangements either about 87% or about 30% of the time, which broadly matched IMGT annotations. It was suggested by the authors that the approach could potentially be generalized to other disease states and immunological phenotypes. HLA typing was unavailable for some donors at each locus, so association tests used only the typed subset. A cluster of highly shared sequence variants was judged likely to be a technical artifact of the sequencing pipeline. Compared with equally common non-associated chains, HLA-associated TCR beta chains in a later analysis were more clonally expanded and had lower generation probabilities. The study listed 150 to 200 TCR beta chains as associated with cytomegalovirus. This cohort had only TCR beta chains sequenced, and the lack of alpha or paired-chain data limited which features could be detected. Specific HLA alleles were associated with more than 15,000 TCR beta sequences at a false discovery rate of 0.05 in a later analysis. The earlier analysis of 587 of the donors excluded about 16 rarely observed V segments, including chromosome 9 orphons, because counts were too low. In a later genetic analysis, a missense DCLRE1C variant was associated with V-gene and J-gene trimming of TCR beta chains, and the association was replicated in an independent cohort. Assigning TCR associations to individual alleles was difficult when HLA alleles, especially DR and DQ, strongly co-occurred. Three of the identified cytomegalovirus-associated TCR beta chains were confirmed in vitro to be specific for cytomegalovirus antigens. Some IMGT-functional V segments, including TRBV6-2 and TRBV6-3, could not be distinguished by the 87-base-pair reads and were therefore excluded. A later analysis found that TCR association rates varied across HLA loci, with DRB1 alleles showing the most associated TCRs and HLA-C alleles the fewest. Most TCR sequences were observed very rarely across donors, whereas some public TCRs were present in many individuals.

The germline V gene specifies KGHSH as CDR1 and LQKENI as CDR2. V gives up 0 bases and J gives up 8 bases, and the segment between their germline ends measures 19 bases. The CDR3, cysteine through phenylalanine, is 17 amino acids long. Only CDR3 DNA remains: 51 bases, in frame from the first base. The library was generated by the immunoSEQ multiplex PCR assay. A mixture of 60 forward primers for TCR Vbeta segments and 13 reverse primers for TCR Jbeta segments was used in the multiplex PCR. Amplification of the CDR3 region of rearranged TCR beta genes was performed with a multiplex PCR assay on genomic DNA. On the Illumina HiSeq System, the amplified TCR beta libraries were sequenced as 87-base-pair reads. On the authors' methods: Across the roughly 640 repertoires, a later analysis counted roughly 77 million unique TCR beta chains, approximately 10 million of which were shared by at least two donors. Raw reads were error-corrected and collapsed into unique sequences with a nearest-neighbor algorithm that merged closely related sequences to remove PCR and sequencing errors. CDR3 sequences were aligned to IMGT reference sequences to assign V, D and J gene segments. For a sequence to be retained, a match of at least six nucleotides was required to both a V gene segment and a J gene segment. Rearrangements were classified as productive when the CDR3 lacked stop codons and remained in frame with V and J, and all other rearrangements were classified as non-productive. Following IMGT convention, CDR3 was defined as the stretch from the second conserved V-encoded cysteine up to the conserved J-encoded phenylalanine. Sequences without an unambiguous match to a single V gene segment were excluded from the earlier analysis of approximately 560 of the donors. An earlier analysis of a few hundred of the donors classified V segments as functional when productive rearrangements were above 56.7% and as segregating when the standard deviation between donors was above 5%. A statistical classification framework was built to diagnose cytomegalovirus status from the catalog of TCR beta chain sequences. In a later analysis, TCR nucleotide sequences were compared against IMGT/GENE-DB human TR gene sequences so that V and J genes could be assigned. The TCRdist pipeline was used in a later analysis to assign CDR3 sequences and most-parsimonious VDJ recombination scenarios. A later analysis defined each TCR beta chain by its CDR3 amino acid sequence plus V-gene family, and excluded reads lacking a unique V-gene family. In a later analysis, approximately 640 highly shared, low-generation-probability nucleotide sequences were removed to address suspected cross-contamination and a sequencing artifact. In a later analysis, a clonal expansion index for each public chain was calculated from normalized within-repertoire ranks of inferred template counts. In a later analysis, generation probabilities were computed with a VDJ recombination model fitted to out-of-frame rearrangements, and the resulting probabilities were checked against IGoR. In a later analysis, TCR-TCR, TCR-HLA and TCR-CMV co-occurrence was scored with hypergeometric tests, and a repertoire-size bias correction was applied to TCR pairs. In a later analysis, false discovery rates were estimated by permuting HLA or CMV assignments 20 times. In a later analysis, co-occurring TCRs were grouped using DBSCAN, with TCRdist sequence similarity added in when clustering inside HLA-allele-positive subsets. Repertoires with fewer than 30,000 or more than 120,000 public chains, plus five repertoires with anomalous nucleotide sharing, were excluded from co-occurrence clustering. TCRdb's version of the immuneACCESS table is confined to in-frame rearrangements and falls short of the full clone set. An unresolved V gene accounts for under half of the shortfall where checked; the remainder is of unknown origin. V and J calls and clone size are as listed in that table; D and trimming were resolved from the DNA. Recorded for this sample are approximately 160,000 clones; 68% of them occurred a single time. The ten largest clones capture approximately 1.5% of the sample.

The V and J segments used are TRBV18 and TRBJ2-2; TRBD1 is possibly the D segment (6 matching bases). The sequencing input was PBMCs. The sequence derives from a man aged 45 to 65 in good health and CMV-seronegative. At the DNA level, the sequence is TGTGCCAGCTCACCACCGTCAGGACAGAGGATGCGGGGGGAGCTGTTTTTT. Its protein is CASSPPSGQRMRGELFF.